The 5 T cell receptor beta chains below all came from one sample that was sequenced in a study of graft-versus-host responses after intestinal transplantation. Profiled with immunoSEQ multiplex PCR; TCRdb holds only in-frame clones, not every one. The top ten hold more than 0.075% of the sample, which has almost 85,000 clones, roughly nine tenths seen once. What these receptors recognize is not known. The sample consisted of unstimulated CD4+ T cells sorted from spleen or lymph node cells, taken before intestinal transplant. These receptors originate from a human donor who received an intestinal transplant.

The chain couples TRBV6-5 to TRBJ2-7, with 10 bases fitting TRBD2. After removal of 6 bases from V and 3 bases from J, the junction contained 5 bases not matched to a gene. Germline assignment: CDR1 MNHEY and CDR2 SVGAGI. This CDR3 comprises 14 residues. The CDR3 spells CASRHQRGGYEQYF. CDR3 in DNA: TGTGCCAGCAGACATCAGCGGGGGGGCTACGAGCAGTACTTC.

The chain uses TRBV6-5 and TRBJ1-6; perhaps TRBD1 as D (5 bases). In germline, CDR1 is MNHEY, CDR2 SVGAGI. V gave up 2 bases and J gave up 9 bases, with 17 bases separating them. The CDR3 runs 16 residues. Here the CDR3 reads CASSYGMGGVSSPLHF. The CDR3 nucleotides are TGTGCCAGCAGTTACGGGATGGGGGGGGTCAGTTCACCCCTCCACTTT.

The chain recombines TRBV18 with TRBJ2-3; D gene uncertain. This CDR3 contains 13 residues. In germline, CDR1 is KGHSH, CDR2 LQKENI. Deletions cut 6 bases from V and 6 bases from J, with 13 bases between. CDR3 loop: CASSEAPGDTQYF. The CDR3 region has the DNA TGTGCCAGCTCCGAGGCTCCCGGGGATACGCAGTATTTT.

The V and J genes are TRBV6-5 and TRBJ1-1, with 8 nucleotides matching TRBD1. Germline-derived CDR1 and CDR2 are MNHEY and SVGAGI. The CDR3 is 14 residues long. The ends lost 7 bases at V and 7 bases at J; junction bases unmatched: 11. CDR3 loop: CASTEAGGAGEAFF. As DNA, the CDR3 is TGTGCCAGCACCGAGGCAGGGGGCGCGGGTGAAGCTTTCTTT.

The rearrangement joins TRBV7-2 to TRBJ2-7; unclear D gene. V was cut by 4 bases and J by 5 bases, with 15 bases left in between. Germline loops: CDR1 SGHTA, CDR2 FQGNSA. The CDR3 has 14 amino acids. The CDR3 loop is CASSSSSFRDEQYF. The CDR3 bases are TGTGCCAGCAGCTCATCATCGTTCCGCGACGAGCAGTACTTC.